This T cell receptor beta chain comes out of a study of T cell responses to AZD1222 COVID-19 vaccine. Study-wide findings and caveats: Regions 160-218 and 743-854 dominated among vaccine-associated CD4 TCRs spanning spike. Two doses of AZD1222 preceded a rise in Spike-specific TCR breadth and depth. The donor cohort was predominantly white British with a female majority, and clonal diversity may have been underestimated.

The table came from immunoSEQ multiplex PCR; TCRdb's copy has only in-frame clones and leaves some out. In the table there are fewer than 120,000 clones, around 93% of which are singletons. V was cut by 5 bases and J by 0 bases, with 13 bases left in between. This CDR3 has 15 residues. Germline V gene data show CDR1 as LNHDA and CDR2 as SQIVND (reference sequence). This clone was counted once. As yet, its antigen is unknown. The chain links TRBV19 to TRBJ1-2; no definite D call. The sequence derives from an adult in good health. Sequenced here: peripheral blood, sampled on day 0 of AZD1222 vaccination. CDR3 DNA sequence: TGTGCCAGTAGTCAACGGGCTTTAGCTAACTATGGCTACACCTTC. It encodes CASSQRALANYGYTF.